This T cell receptor beta chain comes out of a study of blood T cell repertoires in COVID-19. Turning to the study itself: Whether acute or convalescent, the COVID-19 samples came from the United States, Italy and Spain. Sources were T cells, B-cell-depleted T cells, or PBMCs; the material itself was cDNA or gDNA.

V lost 1 base and J lost 6, with 15 bases in between. Germline values: CDR1 MNHNS, CDR2 SASEGT. The CDR3 sequence is 16 residues long. As processed by the authors: The authors estimated nucleated cell counts from reference gene primer amplification. Assay used: immunoSEQ multiplex PCR; TCRdb lists only in-frame clones, some missing. V and J calls and clone size follow that table, whereas D and trimming were derived from the DNA. The sample has tens of thousands of clones; around 80% are singletons. The receptor's source is a man in his fifties or sixties with acute or convalescent COVID-19. The specimen sequenced was peripheral blood. The chain recombines TRBV6-1 with TRBJ2-2, with D tentatively TRBD1 (5 bases). The CDR3 DNA is TGTGCCAGCAGTGAAGGGGGCAGGGTAGCCGCCGGGGAGCTGTTTTTT. It specifies CASSEGGRVAAGELFF.